This TCR beta chain was captured by sequencing in a study of T cells after yellow fever vaccination. Study context: Any fraction with a low cell number was prepared using SMART-Seq v4 Ultra Low Input.

This clonotype was seen more than once but under ten times. Antigen specificity is unknown. This CDR3 region has 15 residues. From germline, CDR1 is SGHVS and CDR2 FNYEAQ. The V end was cut by 3 bases, the J end by 0 bases, with 11 bases between. TCRdb reprocessed the 5' RACE reads via MiXCR and lists one record per CDR3 protein. Of approximately 240,000 distinct CDR3 sequences in the sample, approximately 3.8% were seen once. Overall study results and limits: Though it reached lower strength, the secondary response hit its peak faster, day 5 versus 15. The bulk population could contribute abundant contaminating clonotypes to FACS-sorted repertoires. Booster samples showed a return of most primary-vaccination clones (roughly 96% CD4, approximately 88% CD8).

The chain couples TRBV7-6 to TRBJ1-1; possibly TRBD1 for D (6 bases). The sequences come from PBMCs, collected 15 days after the yellow fever booster vaccination. The TCR was taken from a man aged 18-30 years who received the YFV17D yellow fever vaccine. The CDR3 nucleotides are TGTGCCAGCAGCTTTATCGGGGGCATGAACACTGAAGCTTTCTTT. The encoded protein is CASSFIGGMNTEAFF.